The 12 T cell receptor beta chains below come from one sample, sequenced in a study of blood T cell repertoires in COVID-19. Sequencing used immunoSEQ multiplex PCR; TCRdb keeps in-frame clones, though not all of them. This repertoire shows more than 250,000 clones, 80% to 95% found once; its top ten account for approximately 17%. The sequenced sample was PBMCs or T cells enriched from blood (not recorded which). The receptors here all came from a woman aged 25 to 45 who had recovered from COVID-19.

The chain combines TRBV11-2 with TRBJ2-2; D may be TRBD1 (5 bases). Looked up from germline, CDR1 is SGHAT and CDR2 is FQNNGV. The CDR3 loop spans 16 amino acids. The V gene lost 7 bases and the J gene lost 1 base, with 16 bases spanning the gap. CDR3 in DNA: TGTGCCAGCACCCTCGGGCAGGGAAAGAACACCGGGGAGCTGTTTTTT. Translation: CASTLGQGKNTGELFF.

The chain links TRBV10-2 to TRBJ2-1; possibly TRBD2 for D (5 bases). V shed 2 bases and J shed 4 bases, with 12 bases lying between them. The CDR3 is 15 residues long. Germline V gene lookup returns CDR1 WSHSY and CDR2 SAAADI. The CDR3 reads CASSEASGNYNEQFF. CDR3 sequence (DNA): TGCGCCAGCAGTGAGGCCAGCGGCAATTACAATGAGCAGTTCTTC.

The genes are TRBV6-2 or TRBV6-3 and TRBJ2-2, with D hard to call. This CDR3 has 14 amino acids. Germline CDR1 MNHEY, CDR2 SVGEGT. The V end lost 0 bases, the J end lost 7 bases, and 9 bases lay between the germline ends. CDR3 residues: CASSYSWLIGELFF. The CDR3 nucleotides read TGTGCCAGCAGTTACTCCTGGCTTATCGGGGAGCTGTTTTTT.

The chain joins TRBV15 to TRBJ1-1; 7 positions agree with TRBD1. Germline V gene sequence: CDR1 LNHNV, CDR2 YYDKDF (reference sequence). The V gene end was trimmed by 5 bases and the J gene end by 4 bases; junction bases not matched to a gene: 13. CDR3 length: 16 amino acids. CDR3 nucleotide sequence: TGTGCCACCAGCCGGACCTATGGAGGGGGCGGCACTGAAGCTTTCTTT. Translation gives CATSRTYGGGGTEAFF. Full variable domain (rest looked up from reference TRBV15 and TRBJ1-1): DAMVIQNPRYQVTQFGKPVTLSCSQTLNHNVMYWYQQKSSQAPKLLFHYYDKDFNNEADTPDNFQSRRPNTSFCFLDIRSPGLGDTAMYLCATSRTYGGGGTEAFFGQGTRLTVV.

The chain combines TRBV5-6 with TRBJ1-5; D perhaps matches TRBD1 (5 bases). CDR1 and CDR2 (germline): SGHDT, YYEEEE. V was trimmed by 0 bases and J by 3 bases, leaving 10 bases between them. This CDR3 region has 15 residues. CDR3 sequence: CASSLDRRDNQPQHF. CDR3 in DNA: TGTGCCAGCAGCTTGGACAGGAGGGACAATCAGCCCCAGCATTTT.

The V gene is TRBV7-8, the J gene TRBJ1-1; D uncertain. CDR3 length: 12 residues. V was trimmed by 5 bases and J by 7 bases, leaving 11 bases between them. From germline, CDR1 is SGHVS and CDR2 FQNEAQ. The CDR3 DNA reads TGTGCCAGCAGCCATTGGCGGGGTGAAGCTTTCTTT. Residues: CASSHWRGEAFF. The variable domain in full, with the rest retrieved from reference TRBV7-8 and TRBJ1-1, is GAGVSQSPRYKVAKRGQDVALRCDPISGHVSLFWYQQALGQGPEFLTYFQNEAQLDKSGLPSDRFFAERPEGSVSTLKIQRTQQEDSAVYLCASSHWRGEAFFGQGTRLTVV.

The V call is TRBV18, the J call TRBJ1-6; D not resolved. CDR1 KGHSH and CDR2 LQKENI come from the germline V gene. The CDR3 runs 17 residues. V was pared by 2 bases and J by 4 bases, with 15 bases between. The CDR3 loop reads CASSPTPQSWYNSPLHF. The CDR3, as DNA: TGTGCCAGCTCACCAACCCCTCAAAGCTGGTATAATTCACCCCTCCACTTT.

The V and J genes are TRBV19 and TRBJ2-1; 13 bases align to TRBD2. This CDR3 is built from 17 residues. CDR1 is LNHDA, CDR2 SQIVND, per germline (reference sequence). J was trimmed by 4 bases and V by 4 bases; bases with no gene match: 7. CDR3 DNA sequence: TGTGCCAGTAGTACGGGACTAGCGGGACAACCATACAATGAGCAGTTCTTC. Translation: CASSTGLAGQPYNEQFF. Complete variable domain (other parts from reference TRBV19 and TRBJ2-1): DGGITQSPKYLFRKEGQNVTLSCEQNLNHDAMYWYRQDPGQGLRLIYYSQIVNDFQKGDIAEGYSVSREKKESFPLTVTSAQKNPTAFYLCASSTGLAGQPYNEQFFGPGTRLTVL.

The chain links TRBV5-1 to TRBJ1-1; TRBD1 is a possible D gene (6 bases). CDR1 and CDR2 (germline): SGHRS, YFSETQ. The CDR3 is 15 residues long. Trimming stripped 1 base from V and 1 base from J, with 11 bases between. Written as DNA, the CDR3 is TGCGCCAGCAGCTTGTTGGCAGGGGCGAACACTGAAGCTTTCTTT. Amino acid sequence: CASSLLAGANTEAFF.

V gene TRBV5-6 combines with J gene TRBJ2-5, with a tentative D call TRBD2 (6 bases). Trimming removed 3 bases at V and 5 bases at J, with 14 bases between. Germline V gives CDR1 SGHDT, CDR2 YYEEEE. The CDR3 runs 14 residues. CDR3 DNA sequence: TGTGCCAGCAGCTCGGCGGGGAGAGGTGAGACCCAGTACTTC. It codes for CASSSAGRGETQYF.

The chain joins TRBV28 to TRBJ2-5; 10 positions agree with TRBD2. V shed 7 bases and J 4 bases; nucleotides not matched to a gene: 6. The CDR3 contains 14 residues. Germline CDR1 MDHEN, CDR2 SYDVKM. The CDR3 nucleotides are TGTGCCAGCACCTCTAGCGGGGGAGCAGAGACCCAGTACTTC. Residues: CASTSSGGAETQYF.

The rearrangement joins TRBV3-1 (or the pseudogene TRBV3-2) to TRBJ1-1; D perhaps matches TRBD1 (6 bases). The CDR3 consists of 16 residues. Germline V CDR1 and CDR2: LGHDT, YNNKEL (reference sequence). Deletions cut 2 bases from V and 3 bases from J, with 16 bases between. The CDR3 sequence: CASSQITGLADTEAFF. The CDR3 coding sequence is TGTGCCAGCAGCCAAATCACAGGGCTGGCGGACACTGAAGCTTTCTTT.